Sequencing of this T cell receptor (beta chain) was carried out in a study of blood T cell repertoires in COVID-19. Study as a whole: Acute-phase and convalescent COVID-19 samples originated in the United States, Italy and Spain. The cDNA or gDNA used as material had been derived from T cells, B-cell-depleted T cells, or PBMCs.

Clones were read by immunoSEQ multiplex PCR, and TCRdb kept only the in-frame ones, dropping some. The sample lists some 94,000 clones, roughly 84% occurring once. The CDR3 runs 16 residues. Trimming stripped 3 bases from V and 1 base from J, with 16 bases between. Germline V gene lookup returns CDR1 KGHSH and CDR2 LQKENI. This chain links TRBV18 with TRBJ2-7, with D tentatively TRBD2 (6 bases). The specimen sequenced was peripheral blood. The sequence came from a man between 70 and 80 years old with active or convalescent COVID-19. The CDR3 DNA is TGTGCCAGCTCACCTCGTGGTGTTGGGGGGTCCTACGAGCAGTACTTC. The encoded protein is CASSPRGVGGSYEQYF. The full variable domain, in which reference TRBV18 and TRBJ2-7 provide the parts outside the CDR3, is NAGVMQNPRHLVRRRGQEARLRCSPMKGHSHVYWYRQLPEEGLKFMVYLQKENIIDESGMPKERFSAEFPKEGPSILRIQQVVRGDSAAYFCASSPRGVGGSYEQYFGPGTRLTVT.